The subject of this entry is one T cell receptor (beta chain). Its antigen specificity is not known. The input lacks base qualities; no much larger clone sits a single base away. TCRbeta CDR3 regions were amplified from genomic DNA by means of the immunoSEQ Assay, a bias-controlled multiplex PCR. The original pipeline was this. The number of nucleated cells in each sample was estimated from the amplification of reference gene primers within the assay. Sequence reads were collapsed and filtered to measure the absolute abundance of every unique TCRbeta CDR3 rearrangement. Productive Simpson clonality was computed per sample as the square root of Simpson's diversity index over productive rearrangements. TCRdb carries this immuneACCESS record with in-frame sequences only. Its versions omit some clonotypes, under half of them owing to an unresolved V gene in the studies checked, with the rest unexplained. V, J and clone size are taken as reported in that table, and D and trimming were inferred from the DNA itself. For this sample there are under 550,000 clones; around nine tenths appear just once. The ten largest make up more than 0.7% of the sample.

From cysteine to phenylalanine, the CDR3 is 13 amino acids long. Kept here is only the CDR3 DNA, which spans 39 bases and is read in frame from base 1. Relative to germline, V is missing 3 bases and J is missing 5 bases, with 3 bases of the junction outside any gene match. This sample was taken from a study of blood T cell repertoires in COVID-19 (dated by TCRdb to the early 2020s). Concerning the study at large: Collaborator samples came from the United States, Italy and Spain and covered acute and convalescent phases of COVID-19. Subjects who had been exposed to COVID-19, were actively infected with it, or had recovered from it provided the deeply sampled blood TCRbeta repertoires that made up the dataset. The sample metadata nearly always contained a de-identified subject ID, COVID-19 status, age in years and sex. The prospective study material was composed of cDNA or gDNA derived from T cells, B-cell-depleted T cells, or PBMCs. The repertoires were made available in a free public database intended to serve as a resource for research on the immune response to SARS-CoV-2. The samples were drawn from two sources: the first 160 participants of the ongoing ImmuneRACE study, and 1,254 subjects contributed by 6 global collaborators. HLA class I and class II types, where available, came from metadata supplied by the sample provider rather than from assay-based typing. Broad study findings and their caveats: How much clinical and demographic metadata was included differed by source and by participant, and the metadata was provided uncurated.

At one collaborating source in Seattle, patients were enrolled during active infection and were followed longitudinally through the course of disease. Collaborating institutions collected whole blood in K2EDTA tubes following their own protocols. Collaborator samples were shipped for TCRbeta analysis as frozen whole blood, isolated PBMCs, or DNA extracted from either sample type. The V gene is TRBV12-3 or TRBV12-4 and the J gene is TRBJ2-5; 7 nucleotides in the junction match TRBD1. Input material: peripheral blood. The origin of this receptor is a man between 18 and 35 years old with COVID-19, enrolled during active disease. The CDR3 has the sequence CASSFEQGETQYF. The nucleotide sequence reads TGTGCCAGCAGTTTCGAACAGGGGGAGACCCAGTACTTC.